This passage covers 3 T cell receptor beta chains from one sample sequenced in a study of blood T cells in healthy people across ages (dated by TCRdb to between 2015 and 2016). The library was prepared using 5' RACE. The sequencer was an Illumina HiSeq 2500. A second PCR of roughly 7 to 11 cycles was performed with a sample-barcoded 5' primer and a J-beta primer mix. In-frame beta chains were kept once TCRdb had trimmed the public reads at Q25 with fastp and called clones with MiXCR. Rows with a matching CDR3 protein are joined into one entry that keeps the most common DNA and genes. This sample holds 1.5 million to 2 million distinct CDR3 sequences; roughly 27% were observed only once. 7.7% of the sample belongs to the ten largest clones. The sample comprised blood. The receptors were gathered from a young woman in good health.

The CDR3 here is CASGDRGVNQPQHF. The CDR3 DNA sequence: TGTGCTAGTGGGGACAGGGGGGTCAATCAGCCCCAGCATTTT. The chain couples TRBV12-5 to TRBJ1-5; 10 bases are shared with TRBD1. CDR1 and CDR2 (germline): LGHNT, FRNRAP. The CDR3 spans 14 residues. With V trimmed by 6 bases and J by 3 bases, 2 bases remained unmatched.

This clonotype was detected only a few times. This chain connects TRBV29-1 to TRBJ1-1; D is ambiguous. V lost 6 bases, J lost 0 bases, and 20 bases lay in between. The CDR3 totals 16 residues. Germline V gene sequence: CDR1 SQVTM, CDR2 ANQGSEA. The CDR3 sequence: CSVPVGGRVLNTEAFF. Here the CDR3 DNA reads TGCAGCGTCCCTGTCGGCGGACGAGTATTGAACACTGAAGCTTTCTTT.

This clonotype showed up many times. In DNA form, the CDR3 reads TGTGCCAGCAGCCAGGAGATTTTGGGACTAGCCTACGAGCAGTACTTC. Translation gives CASSQEILGLAYEQYF. The chain uses TRBV5-6 and TRBJ2-7, with TRBD2 identical over 8 bases. V dropped 4 bases and J dropped 2; count of bases not matched to a gene: 11. The CDR3 runs 16 residues. Germline lookup yields CDR1 SGHDT and CDR2 YYEEEE.